This T cell receptor beta chain derives from a study of regulatory T cells in long-lasting Graves disease. Sequencing libraries for TCR beta were prepared with iRepertoire HTBI primers and Arm-PCR of CDR3 regions. TCRdb processed the multiplex PCR reads anew with MiXCR; each CDR3 protein has one entry. The sample has 350,000 to 400,000 distinct CDR3 sequences, 15% to 19% seen once. Whole-study results and caveats: TRBV28 was favored in persistent disease, as were TRBJ1-2 and TRBJ2-5.

Time point defined: newly diagnosed GD, antithyroid drugs for less than 3 months. The TCR library was made from RNA extracted from PBMCs. It was an endocrinology department in Xi'an, China, that provided the patients. This clonotype was recorded many times. What it recognizes is unknown. V lost 0 bases to trimming and J lost 7 bases; unmatched junction nucleotides: 3. The V gene's germline CDR1 is SGDLS and CDR2 YYNGEE. This CDR3 contains 14 residues. Here the sequenced sample was peripheral blood mononuclear cells (PBMCs), taken at new diagnosis, from a patient treated with antithyroid drugs. The origin of this receptor is a female donor with Graves disease. This chain uses TRBV9 with TRBJ1-4; 7 bases agree with TRBD1. The CDR3 DNA is TGTGCCAGCAGCGTAGGACAGGGAGGTGAAAAACTGTTTTTT. It codes for CASSVGQGGEKLFF.